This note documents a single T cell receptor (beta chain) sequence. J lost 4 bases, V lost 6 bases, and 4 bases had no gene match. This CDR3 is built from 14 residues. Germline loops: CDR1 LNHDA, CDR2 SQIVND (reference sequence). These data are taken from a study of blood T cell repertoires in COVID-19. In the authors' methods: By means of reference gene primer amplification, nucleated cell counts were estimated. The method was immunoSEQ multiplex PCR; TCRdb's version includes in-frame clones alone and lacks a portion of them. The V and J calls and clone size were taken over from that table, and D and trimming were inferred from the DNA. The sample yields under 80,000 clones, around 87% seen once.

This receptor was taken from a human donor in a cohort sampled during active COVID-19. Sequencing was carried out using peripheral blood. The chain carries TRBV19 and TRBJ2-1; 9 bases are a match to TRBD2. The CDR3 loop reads CASRRREGYNEQFF. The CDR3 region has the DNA TGTGCCAGTAGACGGCGGGAGGGATACAATGAGCAGTTCTTC.